This T cell receptor beta chain comes out of a study of PD-L1 blockade in urothelial cancer. Study summary: Of 30 or so patients, around 25 were males with bladder-origin urothelial cancer. The researchers analyzed blood 3 weeks (second dose) and 6 weeks after treatment start. Median T cell yield from blood was roughly 150,000. The study, taken as a whole, reports: Pretreatment TCR clonality in blood, when below the median, was predictive of better survival.

Stated time point: peripheral blood 6 weeks after treatment start. This clone was recorded once. The antigen remains unidentified. The CDR3 covers 15 residues. V lost 2 bases and J 5 bases, leaving 12 bases between the germline ends. Per germline, CDR1 MNHNS and CDR2 SASEGT. Produced via immunoSEQ multiplex PCR; TCRdb's table is partial and in-frame only. The sample has 31,000 or so clones; around 89% are singletons. The sequencing here drew on PBMCs, taken around atezolizumab (anti-PD-L1) treatment. This receptor was obtained from a man older than 75 with urothelial cancer. The chain couples TRBV6-1 to TRBJ2-2, with a tentative D call TRBD2 (5 bases). Here the CDR3 DNA reads TGTGCCAGCAGTGAAAAGTTCGGCGGGACCGGGGAGCTGTTTTTT. Translation gives CASSEKFGGTGELFF.